The T cell receptor (beta chain) under discussion was sequenced for a study of siplizumab effects on memory and regulatory T cells. Study-level results: The alloreactive clones that mapped to unstimulated subsets made up only a minor fraction. Naive T cells apparently outstripped memory cells in diversity and seemed major alloresponse contributors.

Deletions cut 2 bases from V and 2 bases from J, with 1 base between. Germline assignment: CDR1 KGHSH and CDR2 LQKENI. This CDR3 has 11 amino acids. In regard to this clone: The target antigen is unknown. The same CDR3 is also encoded by other DNA sequences in this sample.

Assays captured 90,000 or so TCR templates per sample. The method was immunoSEQ multiplex PCR; TCRdb's version includes in-frame clones alone and lacks a portion of them. The table lists around 83,000 clones, more than 80% of them singletons, with roughly 15% in the top ten. This receptor was obtained from a human donor in good health. Sequenced input: CD4+ T cells sorted from blood. This sequence joins TRBV18 and TRBJ2-7, with D uncertain. The CDR3 region is CASSPAYEQYF. The DNA of the CDR3 is TGTGCCAGCTCACCAGCCTACGAGCAGTACTTC.